This T cell receptor (beta chain) was identified in a study of T cell changes during pregnancy in multiple sclerosis. The CDR3 length is 14 residues. Per the germline V gene, CDR1 is LNHDA and CDR2 is SQIVND (reference sequence). V was clipped by 8 bases and J by 3 bases, with 17 bases between them. The table came from immunoSEQ multiplex PCR; TCRdb's copy has only in-frame clones and leaves some out. The sample records roughly 120,000 clones, about 93% being singletons. The V and J genes are TRBV19 and TRBJ2-7, with a weak D call TRBD2 (5 bases). The specimen comprised peripheral blood, sampled before pregnancy. The TCR was taken from a female donor with multiple sclerosis, enrolled in a pregnancy study. In DNA form, the CDR3 reads TGTGCCAGTTCCAACGGGGTGAGGGACTACGAGCAGTACTTC. This translates into CASSNGVRDYEQYF.